This T cell receptor beta chain is drawn from a study of T cell responses to AZD1222 COVID-19 vaccine. Study-level findings and limits: Breadth and depth of Spike-specific TCRs rose after two AZD1222 doses. All repertoire sampling was performed exclusively after the peak T cell response.

As regards this clone: Its antigen remains unknown.

The germline gives CDR1 MDHEN, CDR2 SYDVKM. This CDR3 contains 15 residues. The V and J ends lost 2 bases and 1 base respectively, with 11 bases between them. Only in-frame clones appear in the TCRdb table, and some are missing; sequencing was by immunoSEQ multiplex PCR. The data contain 200,000 or so clones, about 90% of them singletons. Sequencing used peripheral blood, obtained on day 0 of AZD1222 vaccination. The source is an adult in good health. The chain recombines TRBV28 with TRBJ1-1, with a possible D match to TRBD1 (6 bases). The CDR3 sequence is CASSLGGRQNTEAFF. The CDR3 DNA follows: TGTGCCAGCAGTTTAGGGGGCCGGCAGAACACTGAAGCTTTCTTT.